The 14 T cell receptor beta chains below all came from one sample that was sequenced in a study of T-cell reconstitution after alpha-beta-depleted transplantation in children. A library of TCRbeta sequences, prepared with unique molecular identifiers, was generated. One entry per CDR3 protein, called by TCRdb with MiXCR from the PCR reads. Here the sample spans around 140,000 distinct CDR3 sequences, around 9% being singletons. Sequenced here: PBMCs, mostly from graft donor cells, sampled 180 days after TCRalphabeta/CD19-depleted stem cell transplant. These receptors came from a female patient between 2 and 15 years old who had a stem cell transplant for congenital amegakaryocytic thrombocytopenia, so the T cells may come from the graft donor.

This clonotype was seen more than once but under ten times. The chain links TRBV3-1 to TRBJ2-7, with D possibly matching TRBD1 (6 bases). Germline-derived CDR1 and CDR2 are LGHDT and YNNKEL (reference sequence). The V end lost 0 bases, the J end lost 3 bases, and 12 bases lay between the germline ends. The CDR3 covers 15 residues. CDR3 region: CASSQEPGDNYEQYF. The CDR3 coding sequence is TGTGCCAGCAGCCAAGAGCCCGGGGACAACTACGAGCAGTACTTC.

Points on this clonotype: With a much larger clone just one base away, this may be a read error. The V and J genes are TRBV20-1 and TRBJ2-6; possibly TRBD1 or TRBD2 for D (5 bases each). The CDR3 sequence is 16 residues long. Germline V gene sequence: CDR1 DFQATT, CDR2 SNEGSKA (reference sequence). The DNA of the CDR3 is TGCAGTGCTAGGGCCCCCCCGGGGTCTGGGGCCAACCTCCTGACTTTC. This sequence encodes CSARAPPGSGANLLTF.

This clonotype has just a few counts. The chain employs TRBV5-1 and TRBJ1-4, with a weak D call TRBD1 (6 bases). Per germline, CDR1 SGHRS and CDR2 YFSETQ. The CDR3 consists of 15 residues. The V end was cut by 1 base, the J end by 4 bases, with 11 bases between. The CDR3 DNA sequence: TGCGCCAGCAGCTTGAATACAGGGCTTAATGAAAAACTGTTTTTT. Translation: CASSLNTGLNEKLFF.

This clonotype was seen many times. V gene TRBV20-1 combines with J gene TRBJ2-7, with 10 bases lining up with TRBD2. Trimming removed 0 bases from V and 4 bases from J; junction bases left unmatched: 3. Per germline, CDR1 DFQATT and CDR2 SNEGSKA (reference sequence). The CDR3 is 14 residues long. CDR3 loop: CSARELAGGYEQYF. CDR3 DNA sequence: TGCAGTGCTAGAGAATTAGCGGGAGGATACGAGCAGTACTTC.

This clonotype was counted ten times or more. The chain combines TRBV10-3 with TRBJ1-1; perhaps TRBD1 as D (5 bases). The CDR3 covers 16 residues. The V end was cut by 6 bases, the J end by 11 bases, with 28 bases between. Germline V gene lookup returns CDR1 ENHRY and CDR2 SYGVKD. CDR3 nucleotide sequence: TGTGCCATCAGACGAAGATCCGGGTCACAAACAGGTGGGGCTTTCTTT. Translation gives CAIRRRSGSQTGGAFF.

The V call is TRBV11-3, the J call TRBJ2-3; 15 bases map to TRBD2. Per the germline V gene, CDR1 is SGHNT and CDR2 is YENEEA. J was trimmed by 5 bases and V by 5 bases; bases with no gene match: 8. CDR3 length: 17 residues. CDR3 region: CASSQTGLAGGVDTQYF. The CDR3 nucleotides are TGTGCCAGCAGCCAAACGGGACTAGCGGGGGGAGTAGATACGCAGTATTTT.

This rearrangement joins TRBV30 to TRBJ2-1, with D unresolved. The V gene lost 1 base and the J gene lost 0 bases, with 16 bases spanning the gap. This CDR3 is 17 amino acids long. CDR1 GTSNPN and CDR2 SVGIG come from the germline V gene (reference sequence). DNA of the CDR3: TGTGCCTGGAGTGCGATTCGGCTGGCTAGCTCCTACAATGAGCAGTTCTTC. Translating gives CAWSAIRLASSYNEQFF.

V gene TRBV10-2 combines with J gene TRBJ2-7, with a tentative D call TRBD2 (6 bases). The V gene's germline CDR1 is WSHSY and CDR2 SAAADI. The CDR3 sequence is 12 residues long. V lost 11 bases and J 12 bases, leaving 23 bases between the germline ends. The CDR3 sequence is CACCGNNRDLYF. CDR3 nucleotide sequence: TGCGCCTGCTGTGGTAACAATAGGGACTTGTACTTC.

This clonotype has only a few counts. The chain recombines TRBV20-1 with TRBJ2-3, with 7 bases that match TRBD2. Germline V gene data show CDR1 as DFQATT and CDR2 as SNEGSKA (reference sequence). The CDR3 has 15 residues. V dropped 5 bases and J dropped 2; count of bases not matched to a gene: 10. DNA for the CDR3: TGCAGTGCTCATCGGGACTACAAAAACACAGATACGCAGTATTTT. It yields the protein CSAHRDYKNTDTQYF.

In its sample, this clonotype ranks as medium-sized. The V call is TRBV11-1, the J call TRBJ2-1; maybe TRBD2 (5 bases). The V end was cut by 5 bases, the J end by 4 bases, with 18 bases between. Germline CDR1 reads SGHAT; CDR2 reads FQDESV (reference sequence). This CDR3 comprises 16 residues. In DNA form, the CDR3 reads TGTGCCAGCAGCAACAAGTTTGTGGGAGTGTACAATGAGCAGTTCTTC. This codes for CASSNKFVGVYNEQFF.

This clonotype was detected only a few times. The V and J genes are TRBV5-1 and TRBJ2-1, with 9 bases that match TRBD1. The length of the CDR3 is 15 residues. V shed 3 bases, J shed 3 bases, and the junction held 4 bases outside the gene matches. Germline V lookup: CDR1 SGHRS, CDR2 YFSETQ. This CDR3 is CASSSTGGDYNEQFF. As DNA, the CDR3 is TGCGCCAGCAGCTCCACAGGGGGCGACTACAATGAGCAGTTCTTC.

The chain joins TRBV4-3 to TRBJ2-2; 7 positions match TRBD1. The V and J ends lost 3 bases and 4 bases, in that order; junction bases with no gene match: 8. Germline V gives CDR1 LGHNA, CDR2 YSLEER. The CDR3 consists of 16 residues. CDR3 sequence reads: CASSQEQGRVTGELFF. The CDR3 bases are TGCGCCAGCAGCCAGGAACAGGGGCGTGTCACCGGGGAGCTGTTTTTT.

This clonotype appeared many times. The J gene is TRBJ2-7, the V gene TRBV29-1; D is possibly TRBD1 or TRBD2 (6 bases each). This CDR3 comprises 13 residues. Trimming left V 1 base short and J 6 bases short, with 13 bases between. CDR1 and CDR2 (germline): SQVTM, ANQGSEA. CDR3 amino acids: CSVEVGGSGEQYF. The CDR3, as DNA: TGCAGCGTTGAAGTAGGGGGGTCGGGCGAGCAGTACTTC.

This clonotype was seen ten or more times. This sequence joins TRBV11-2 and TRBJ2-7; 7 bases are shared with TRBD1. The germline V gene encodes CDR1 SGHAT and CDR2 FQNNGV. The CDR3 runs 13 residues. V lost 3 bases and J lost 3; bases outside the gene matches: 2. CDR3 region: CASSFGTDYEQYF. The DNA for the CDR3 is TGTGCCAGCAGCTTCGGGACAGACTACGAGCAGTACTTC. Full variable domain (remainder filled in from reference TRBV11-2 and TRBJ2-7): EAGVAQSPRYKIIEKRQSVAFWCNPISGHATLYWYQQILGQGPKLLIQFQNNGVVDDSQLPKDRFSAERLKGVDSTLKIQPAKLEDSAVYLCASSFGTDYEQYFGPGTRLTVT.